Following are 7 T cell receptor beta chains from one sample sequenced in a study of STAT3 mutations in large granular lymphocyte leukemia. These receptors lack a known antigen. General study results and limits: At least one immunodominant TCR beta clonotype appeared in every T-cell large granular lymphocyte leukemia patient.

Repertoires were generated with immunoSEQ multiplex PCR, while TCRdb's copy carries only in-frame clones and drops some. The sample lists thousands of clones, roughly 91% occurring once. The specimen sequenced was peripheral blood mononuclear cells. All receptors come from a middle-aged man with T-cell large granular lymphocyte leukemia. Some clones in this sample may be carry-over from other donors' samples.

The J gene is TRBJ2-2, the V gene TRBV5-1; tentative D call: TRBD2 (6 bases). V was shortened by 4 bases and J by 1 base, with 11 bases between the two germline ends. The CDR3 loop spans 15 amino acids. Germline V gives CDR1 SGHRS, CDR2 YFSETQ. Here the CDR3 reads CASSAGPRNTGELFF. The CDR3 DNA sequence: TGCGCCAGCAGCGCGGGACCTAGGAACACCGGGGAGCTGTTTTTT.

The chain combines TRBV2 with TRBJ1-1; TRBD1 is a possible D gene (6 bases). V was cut by 6 bases and J by 7 bases, with 15 bases left in between. Germline V gives CDR1 SNHLY, CDR2 FYNNEI. CDR3 size: 13 residues. The DNA for the CDR3 is TGTGCCAGCAGCGTAACCCAGGGGCTTGAAGCTTTCTTT. Protein product: CASSVTQGLEAFF.

CDR3 nucleotide sequence: TGTGCCAGCAGCTTGGGCCCACAGGGGGGCGGTAGGGTGACTGAAGCTTTCTTT. Amino acid sequence: CASSLGPQGGGRVTEAFF. The chain joins TRBV5-4 to TRBJ1-1; 8 positions match TRBD1. The CDR3 totals 18 residues. V shed 0 bases and J 5 bases; nucleotides not matched to a gene: 15. CDR1 and CDR2 from the germline V gene are SGHNT and YYREEE (reference sequence). Combining the CDR3 with reference TRBV5-4 and TRBJ1-1 gives the whole variable domain ETGVTQSPTHLIKTRGQQVTLRCSSQSGHNTVSWYQQALGQGPQFIFQYYREEENGRGNFPPRFSGLQFPNYSSELNVNALELDDSALYLCASSLGPQGGGRVTEAFFGQGTRLTVV.

V usage is TRBV7-9 and J usage is TRBJ1-1; 9 nucleotides line up with TRBD1. Unmatched junction bases numbered 2, after V lost 0 bases and J lost 3 bases. Germline V gives CDR1 SEHNR, CDR2 FQNEAQ (reference sequence). The CDR3 totals 15 residues. The CDR3, as DNA: TGTGCCAGCAGCTTAGCGCGGACAGGGGACACTGAAGCTTTCTTT. Translation gives CASSLARTGDTEAFF.

The chain couples TRBV5-6 to TRBJ2-1; TRBD2 aligns across 14 bases. CDR1 is SGHDT, CDR2 YYEEEE, per germline. The J segment lost 9 bases and the V segment lost 4 bases, leaving 9 bases of the junction unmatched. The CDR3 is 16 amino acids. For the CDR3, the DNA is TGTGCCAGCAGCAGTTCGGGACTAGCGGGAGTCCGTGAGCAGTTCTTC. It is translated as CASSSSGLAGVREQFF.

The chain joins TRBV18 to TRBJ2-3; D is perhaps TRBD1 (5 bases). The CDR3 totals 13 residues. Trimming stripped 3 bases from V and 4 bases from J, with 8 bases between. In germline, CDR1 is KGHSH, CDR2 LQKENI. For the CDR3, the DNA is TGTGCCAGCTCACCGGACATCGCAGATACGCAGTATTTT. Protein: CASSPDIADTQYF.

The rearrangement joins TRBV5-1 to TRBJ2-2; 8 nucleotides match TRBD2. The germline CDR1 and CDR2 sequences are SGHRS and YFSETQ. The CDR3 has 18 residues. Trimming cost V 0 bases and J 5 bases; bases outside gene matches: 12. CDR3 in DNA: TGCGCCAGCAGCTTGGATAGGCGGGGGGCTCTTCGGACCGGGGAGCTGTTTTTT. It encodes CASSLDRRGALRTGELFF.